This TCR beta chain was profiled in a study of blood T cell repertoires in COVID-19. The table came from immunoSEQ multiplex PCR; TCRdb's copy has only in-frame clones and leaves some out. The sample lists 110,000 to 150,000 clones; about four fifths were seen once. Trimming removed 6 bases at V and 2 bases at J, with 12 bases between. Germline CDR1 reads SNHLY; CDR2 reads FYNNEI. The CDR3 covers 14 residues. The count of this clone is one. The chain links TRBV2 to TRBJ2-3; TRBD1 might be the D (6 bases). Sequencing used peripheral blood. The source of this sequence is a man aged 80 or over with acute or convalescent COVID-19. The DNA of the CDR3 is TGTGCCAGCAGCTCCTACAGGGACACAGATACGCAGTATTTT. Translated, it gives CASSSYRDTDTQYF.